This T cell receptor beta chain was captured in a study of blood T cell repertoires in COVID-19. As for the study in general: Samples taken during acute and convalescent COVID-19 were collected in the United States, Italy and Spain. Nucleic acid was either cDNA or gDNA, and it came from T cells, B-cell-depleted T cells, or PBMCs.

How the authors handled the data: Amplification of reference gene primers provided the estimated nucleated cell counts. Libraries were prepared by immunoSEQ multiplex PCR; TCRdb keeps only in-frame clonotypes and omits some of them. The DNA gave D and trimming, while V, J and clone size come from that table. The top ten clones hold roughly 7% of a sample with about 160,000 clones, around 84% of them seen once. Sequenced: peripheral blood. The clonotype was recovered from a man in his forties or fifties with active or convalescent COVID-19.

The CDR3 loop is CASSIVEGGAVAKNIQYF. CDR3 DNA: TGTGCCAGTAGTATAGTAGAGGGAGGGGCGGTAGCCAAAAACATTCAGTACTTC. The chain uses TRBV19 and TRBJ2-4; TRBD2 matches at 7 bases. The CDR3 has 18 residues. Germline V gives CDR1 LNHDA, CDR2 SQIVND (reference sequence). Trimming cost V 1 base and J 0 bases; bases outside gene matches: 9.